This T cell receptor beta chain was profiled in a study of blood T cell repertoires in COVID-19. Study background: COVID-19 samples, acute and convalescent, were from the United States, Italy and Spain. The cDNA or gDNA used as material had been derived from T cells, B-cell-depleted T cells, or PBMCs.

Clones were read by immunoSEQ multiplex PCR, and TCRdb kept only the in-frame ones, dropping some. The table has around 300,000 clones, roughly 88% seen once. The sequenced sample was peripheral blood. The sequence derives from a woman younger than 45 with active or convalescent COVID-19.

CDR3 sequence: CASSFTAASGGDEQFF. The CDR3 bases are TGTGCCAGCTCGTTTACCGCCGCTAGCGGGGGTGATGAGCAGTTCTTC. The chain uses TRBV18 and TRBJ2-1, with 10 nucleotides matching TRBD2. Germline trimming cut 6 bases from V and 8 bases from J; bases unmatched to any gene: 13. This CDR3 has 16 residues. Germline V CDR1 and CDR2: KGHSH, LQKENI.